These T cell receptor beta chains were read from a single sample in a study of post-analysis software for immune sequencing data. TCRdb re-derived calls from the PCR reads in MiXCR, one entry per CDR3 protein. Of about 540,000 distinct CDR3 sequences in the sample, under 40% are singletons; the top ten hold 6%. Sequencing was performed on blood. Receptors were obtained from a girl aged 2 to 17 with multiple sclerosis. Each CDR3 is given with its conserved first and last residue. D genes are given only for firm matches. A row's size may be missing; if present it is once, few, many or a size class.

TRBJ2-4 TRBV20-1 - TRBD2 TGCAGTGCTAGAAGGAGCGGGGGGGTAGATGAGCAGTACTTC CSARRSGGVDEQYF
TRBJ2-3 TRBV24-1 - - TGTGCCACCAGTGATTTTCCCTCCTTGACGTCTAGCACAGATACGCAGTATTTT CATSDFPSLTSSTDTQYF
TRBJ1-2 TRBV20-1 few - TGCAGTGCTAGCGTCGGACAGAACTATGGCTACACCTTC CSASVGQNYGYTF
TRBJ2-7 TRBV5-1 many - TGCGCCAGCAGCTTGGACGGGGGAAGCTCCTACGAGCAGTACTTC CASSLDGGSSYEQYF
TRBJ2-1 TRBV6-1 few TRBD1 TGTGCCAGCAGTGCGAAGACAGGGGGCACCTACAATGAGCAGTTCTTC CASSAKTGGTYNEQFF
TRBJ2-7 TRBV7-9 few - TGTGCCAGCAGCCTGCGCGCGCTGGGCGAGCAGTACTTC CASSLRALGEQYF
TRBJ1-5 TRBV6-1 - - TGTGCCAGCAGTGAAGCAGGGGGTGGCAATCAGCCCCAGCATTTT CASSEAGGGNQPQHF
TRBJ2-3 TRBV7-9 few TRBD1 TGTGCCAGCAGCCTACGAGGGACAGGGGTCACAGATACGCAGTATTTT CASSLRGTGVTDTQYF
TRBJ1-1 TRBV6-5 few TRBD1 TGTGCCAGCAGTTATGGGACAGGGAGCACTGAAGCTTTCTTT CASSYGTGSTEAFF
TRBJ2-7 TRBV12-3/TRBV12-4 - TRBD1 TGTGCCAGCAGTTCCCTTGAGGGACAGGGGGCCTACGAGCAGTACTTC CASSSLEGQGAYEQYF
TRBJ2-5 TRBV9 few TRBD2 TGTGCCAGCAGCGTAGCTACTAGCGGGGGTTACCAAGAGACCCAGTACTTC CASSVATSGGYQETQYF
TRBJ1-1 TRBV5-1 - - TGCGCCAGCAGCTTGGTGGGATTGGGTGAAGCTTTCTTT CASSLVGLGEAFF
TRBJ2-7 TRBV10-3 - TRBD1 TGTGCCATCAGTGAGTCCTTGACAGGGGTTGGCTACGAGCAGTACTTC CAISESLTGVGYEQYF
TRBJ2-5 TRBV3-1 - TRBD2 TGTGCCAGCCAACGGGGAGGGCCAGAGACCCAGTACTTC CASQRGGPETQYF
TRBJ2-1 TRBV29-1 - - TGCAGCGCTGCGACGACTAGTCGTGAGCAGTTCTTC CSAATTSREQFF
TRBJ2-7 TRBV12-3/TRBV12-4 few TRBD1 TGTGCCAGCAGTTTAGGGACAGGGGATAGCTACGAGCAGTACTTC CASSLGTGDSYEQYF
TRBJ1-2 TRBV27 - - TGTGCCAGCAGTTGGACTCCCAGGGCTGGCTACACCTTC CASSWTPRAGYTF
TRBJ1-1 TRBV29-1 few - TGCAGCGTTGGCAAGAATACTGAAGCTTTCTTT CSVGKNTEAFF
TRBJ1-1 TRBV10-3 few TRBD1 TGTGCCACAGGACAGGGAAGGGACACTGAAGCTTTCTTT CATGQGRDTEAFF
TRBJ2-1 TRBV12-3/TRBV12-4 - - TGTGCCAGCGGGGATACCTACAATGAGCAGTTCTTC CASGDTYNEQFF
TRBJ2-3 TRBV6-5 - - TGTGCCAGCAGTGACGGACAAGTGGATACGCAGTATTTT CASSDGQVDTQYF
TRBJ2-5 TRBV20-1 - TRBD2 TGCAGTGCCAGACTAACTAGCGGGGTAGAGACCCAGTACTTC CSARLTSGVETQYF
TRBJ2-5 TRBV12-3/TRBV12-4 few TRBD2 TGTGCCAGCAGATCCCGACTAGCGGGGGATGAGACCCAGTACTTC CASRSRLAGDETQYF
TRBJ2-5 TRBV29-1 many TRBD1 TGCAGCGTTGAACCCGGGACAGGGGTACTCGGAGGGGAGACCCAGTACTTC CSVEPGTGVLGGETQYF